A selection of T cell receptor beta chains follows, all from one sample in a study of metastatic and nonmetastatic thyroid tumors. MiXCR was used by TCRdb to re-call the PCR reads. The top ten clones hold over 12% of a sample with 21,000 or so clones, 25% to 30% of them seen once. Sequenced: tumor tissue. Source of these receptors: a male donor with papillary thyroid cancer or a benign thyroid nodule (not recorded which). Some clones in this sample may be carry-over from other donors' samples. The conserved cysteine and the conserved F or W are not part of the CDR3 here.

length: 14
V: TRBV6-1
CDR3: ASRMGQGAVNSPLH

length: 12
V: TRBV12-3/TRBV12-4
CDR3: ASSWTSGASEQF

length: 10
V: TRBV12-3/TRBV12-4
CDR3: ASSPEGHEQY

length: 15
V: TRBV9
CDR3: ASSRSGSISAGNEQF

length: 12
V: TRBV20-1
CDR3: SALPGQVLYEQY

length: 10
V: TRBV7-3
CDR3: ASSLILCEQF

length: 11
V: TRBV29-1
CDR3: SVGVSSENIQY

length: 13
V: TRBV4-1
CDR3: ASSQGRGDNYGYT

length: 14
V: TRBV28
CDR3: ASSHATGTGVQPQH

length: 12
V: TRBV5-8
CDR3: ASSFKVAKNIQY

length: 12
V: TRBV7-9
CDR3: ASFTSGRLDEQF

length: 12
V: TRBV18
CDR3: ASSPSGQIYGYT

length: 13
V: TRBV28
CDR3: ASRSRGRYQETQY

length: 12
V: TRBV6-1
CDR3: ASSRDTGANVLT

length: 12
V: TRBV28
CDR3: ASLTRRGEYEQY

length: 12
V: TRBV30
CDR3: AWTRPGTGGGQY

length: 13
V: TRBV7-2
CDR3: ASSFSGTDTYEQY

length: 14
V: TRBV9
CDR3: ASSDPGGVSYNEQF

length: 13
V: TRBV6-2/TRBV6-3
CDR3: ASSYSRGLNNEQF

length: 14
V: TRBV11-1
CDR3: ASSLMGGRAAGEQY

length: 15
V: TRBV28
CDR3: ASSLVGQRLYNSPLH

length: 13
V: TRBV5-1
CDR3: ASSLGVTPDYGYT

length: 13
V: TRBV3-1
CDR3: ASSPRSSGANVLT

length: 13
V: TRBV3-1
CDR3: ASSQGMDRSYEQY

length: 11
V: TRBV19
CDR3: AIAGSYGDTQY

length: 11
V: TRBV6-1
CDR3: ASGVQGDTEAF

length: 9
V: TRBV6-1
CDR3: ASRKTREQY

length: 14
V: TRBV7-8
CDR3: ASSLDGVQPSYGYT

length: 14
V: TRBV9
CDR3: ASSAPRDRGNYGYT

length: 13
V: TRBV6-1
CDR3: ASSDRGSGANVLT

length: 13
V: TRBV6-5
CDR3: ASSYVGANTGELF

length: 12
V: TRBV27
CDR3: ASLRRVGDTEAF

length: 15
V: TRBV5-4
CDR3: ASSLAWTLMDGTEAF

length: 11
V: TRBV6-4
CDR3: ASSKALNTEAF

length: 14
V: TRBV9
CDR3: ASTGAGGPWYNEQF

length: 18
V: TRBV5-1
CDR3: ASSSWGGAGAREGNYEQY

length: 11
V: TRBV15
CDR3: ATSRDQGPPQL

length: 12
V: TRBV7-9
CDR3: ASSQRGPPGAAF

length: 11
V: TRBV11-1
CDR3: ASSPWATYEQY

length: 15
V: TRBV18
CDR3: ASSPGTGLLNTGELF

length: 13
V: TRBV6-1
CDR3: ASSEWALRGNEQF